Shown below are 16 T cell receptor beta chains from a single sample sequenced in a study of post-analysis software for immune sequencing data. Notes on the study in general: Five TRBV segments (TRBV5-6, TRBV5-1 and TRBV20-1 among them) occurred more frequently in patients than in controls.

Carried by the TCR beta cDNA libraries were unique molecular identifiers. TCRdb fed the PCR reads into MiXCR, producing one record per CDR3 protein. The table shows approximately 730,000 distinct CDR3 sequences, with roughly 50% occurring only once. Their cognate antigens are unknown. Sequenced: blood. These receptors originate from a girl aged 5 to 17 with multiple sclerosis.

In its sample, this clonotype was seen a few times. This sequence joins TRBV30 and TRBJ1-2, with 10 bases lining up with TRBD1. V trimming: 0 bases; J trimming: 6 bases; junction bases outside the gene matches: 4. Germline assignment: CDR1 GTSNPN and CDR2 SVGIG (reference sequence). The CDR3 sequence is 14 residues long. The CDR3 coding sequence is TGTGCCTGGAGTGTCCTGGGGACAGGGGATGGCTACACCTTC. This codes for CAWSVLGTGDGYTF. Looking up the rest from reference TRBV30 and TRBJ1-2 gives the full variable domain: SQTIHQWPATLVQPVGSPLSLECTVEGTSNPNLYWYRQAAGRGLQLLFYSVGIGQISSEVPQNLSASRPQDRQFILSSKKLLLSDSGFYLCAWSVLGTGDGYTFGSGTRLTVV.

The V call is TRBV21-1, the J call TRBJ2-1; TRBD2, the table's D call, was not compared with the DNA. TRBV21-1 is noted as a pseudogene. The CDR3 loop spans 18 amino acids. The CDR3 is CASSKGPAGGPSYNEQFF. The DNA for the CDR3 is TGTGCCAGCAGCAAAGGACCAGCGGGAGGTCCTTCCTACAATGAGCAGTTCTTC.

This clonotype was counted a single time. V gene TRBV29-1 combines with J gene TRBJ2-7; 11 bases align to TRBD2. V lost 6 bases to trimming and J lost 3 bases; unmatched junction nucleotides: 7. Germline V CDR1 and CDR2: SQVTM, ANQGSEA. The CDR3 spans 14 residues. CDR3 in DNA: TGCAGCGTGGGACTAGCGGAAATGAGCTACGAGCAGTACTTC. Translating gives CSVGLAEMSYEQYF.

In nucleotides, the CDR3 is TGTGCCAGCAGTCCAGGGACCCCTTCTAGCACAGATACGCAGTATTTT. Protein sequence: CASSPGTPSSTDTQYF. The V gene is TRBV12-3 or TRBV12-4, the J gene TRBJ2-3; the D call may be TRBD1 or TRBD2 (5 bases each). The V end lost 5 bases, the J end lost 0 bases, and 15 bases lay between the germline ends. The CDR3 contains 16 residues.

This clonotype came up once. The chain carries TRBV7-2 and TRBJ2-3; no clear D gene. From germline, CDR1 is SGHTA and CDR2 FQGNSA. V lost 5 bases and J lost 5, with 11 bases in between. The CDR3 spans 13 residues. The CDR3 sequence: CASSQDPLDTQYF. The CDR3, as DNA: TGTGCCAGCAGCCAGGACCCTTTAGATACGCAGTATTTT.

V and J are TRBV29-1 and TRBJ2-3; perhaps TRBD1 as D (6 bases). CDR3 length: 15 amino acids. V lost 6 bases and J lost 0, with 16 bases in between. Per germline, CDR1 SQVTM and CDR2 ANQGSEA. The CDR3 DNA reads TGCAGCGTGAACCCGACAGGTCCTAGCACAGATACGCAGTATTTT. Its protein is CSVNPTGPSTDTQYF.

In the case of this clonotype: An end of the junction does not agree with germline; a read error may underlie this. The chain uses TRBV6-5 and TRBJ1-2; 7 nucleotides match TRBD1. CDR1 is MNHEY and CDR2 is SVGAGI in the germline V gene. CDR3 length: 13 amino acids. CDR3 protein: CASSTGDPYGYTF. CDR3 nucleotides: TGCGCCAGCAGTACAGGGGATCCCTATGGCTACACCTTC.

The V gene is TRBV5-6, the J gene TRBJ2-1; D is perhaps TRBD2 (7 bases). The germline V gene has CDR1 SGHDT and CDR2 YYEEEE. V lost 4 bases to trimming and J lost 4 bases, with 15 bases between them. The CDR3 sequence is 15 residues long. CDR3 sequence: CASSEEGGRYNEQFF. CDR3 DNA sequence: TGTGCCAGCAGCGAAGAGGGGGGGAGGTACAATGAGCAGTTCTTC.

The chain carries TRBV27 and TRBJ2-5; 9 bases agree with TRBD2. The CDR3 consists of 15 residues. The junction had 9 bases not matched to a gene; V was cut back by 5 bases and J by 5 bases. CDR1 and CDR2 from the germline V gene are MNHEY and SMNVEV (reference sequence). The CDR3 is CASSPNSGRRETQYF. DNA of the CDR3: TGTGCCAGCAGTCCCAATAGCGGGAGAAGGGAGACCCAGTACTTC.

The DNA of the CDR3 is TGTGCCAGCAGCTTCATGTCCTACGAGCAGTACTTC. Residues: CASSFMSYEQYF. The chain carries TRBV7-2 and TRBJ2-7; D unclear. Germline lookup yields CDR1 SGHTA and CDR2 FQGNSA. Between the trimmed V and J ends, which lost 3 bases and 1 base, there was a span of 4 bases. CDR3 length: 12 amino acids.

The CDR3 region has the DNA TGCGCCAGCAGCTTTGGTCTAGCGGGAGACCCGGGTGGGCAGTTCTTC. This sequence encodes CASSFGLAGDPGGQFF. The chain recombines TRBV5-1 with TRBJ2-1; 10 nucleotides line up with TRBD2. The CDR3 extends over 16 amino acids. CDR1 SGHRS and CDR2 YFSETQ come from the germline V gene. V was pared by 2 bases and J by 12 bases, with 14 bases of the junction left unmatched.

This chain links TRBV7-9 with TRBJ2-1; 7 bases are shared with TRBD1. Germline values: CDR1 SEHNR, CDR2 FQNEAQ (reference sequence). The length of the CDR3 is 14 residues. V lost 4 bases to trimming and J lost 7 bases; unmatched junction nucleotides: 7. The CDR3 DNA is TGTGCCAGCAGCTCCCGGGACAGTGCTAATGAGCAGTTCTTC. It encodes CASSSRDSANEQFF.

In this sample, this clonotype turned up a few times. This chain joins TRBV15 and TRBJ1-2, with unresolved D. Germline V gene data show CDR1 as LNHNV and CDR2 as YYDKDF (reference sequence). Trimming took 0 bases from V and 3 from J, leaving 14 bases between them. This CDR3 region has 16 residues. DNA for the CDR3: TGTGCCACCAGCAGAGATCGTCTGGGAGGAGACTATGGCTACACCTTC. This translates into CATSRDRLGGDYGYTF.

J is TRBJ1-1 and V is TRBV25-1; D gene uncertain. The germline gives CDR1 MGHDK, CDR2 SYGVNS. This CDR3 is 12 amino acids long. Trimming removed 3 bases from V and 7 bases from J, with 9 bases in between. CDR3 sequence: CASSDFQLEAFF. The CDR3 region has the DNA TGTGCCAGCAGTGATTTTCAGCTTGAAGCTTTCTTT.

J is TRBJ2-5 and V is TRBV6-6, with a possible D match to TRBD2 (5 bases). This CDR3 is built from 15 residues. Trimming cost V 0 bases and J 1 base, with 9 bases left between them. The germline V gene encodes CDR1 MNHNY and CDR2 SVGAGI (reference sequence). CDR3: CASSYSRGSQETQYF. Here the CDR3 DNA reads TGTGCCAGCAGTTACTCACGGGGTTCCCAAGAGACCCAGTACTTC.

The V and J genes are TRBV7-2 and TRBJ2-3; the D call may be TRBD1 or TRBD2 (5 bases each). The CDR3 is 18 amino acids. Deletions cut 5 bases from V and 6 bases from J, with 27 bases between. Germline V gene data show CDR1 as SGHTA and CDR2 as FQGNSA. The CDR3 loop reads CASSTHPGPTNLRDTQYF. DNA for the CDR3: TGTGCCAGCAGCACCCACCCGGGACCTACTAATCTAAGGGATACGCAGTATTTT.